This is a list of T cell receptor beta chains from one sample in a study of OX40 agonist ivuxolimab in advanced cancers. The protocol was immunoSEQ multiplex PCR, while the TCRdb copy is restricted to in-frame clones and leaves out a portion. The sample lists tens of thousands of clones, about 88% seen once, with 3.5% to 5% in the top ten. Sequenced here: CD4+ or CD8+ T cells sorted from blood, sampled in a trial of the OX40 agonist ivuxolimab. The receptors here all came from an adult with an advanced solid tumor such as melanoma, head and neck, liver or kidney cancer. Each CDR3 is given with its conserved first and last residue. D genes are given only for firm matches. Clone size is given for some rows only: seen once, a few or many times, or a class if the clone is expanded.

clone size	V gene	J gene	D gene	CDR3 DNA	CDR3 protein
.	TRBV28	TRBJ1-1	.	TGTGTCAGCAGTTTATACCGGATGGGTCCCCAGAGGGCTTTCTTT	CVSSLYRMGPQRAFF
.	TRBV10-2	TRBJ1-5	.	TGCGCCAACCCTGGGGGGACACTTAATCAGCCCCAGCATTTT	CANPGGTLNQPQHF
.	TRBV6-5	TRBJ2-7	.	TGTGCCAGCAGTTACATGAATGAGCAGTACTTC	CASSYMNEQYF
once	TRBV5-6	TRBJ2-4	TRBD1	TGTGCCAGCAGCTTTCGACAGGGCAATTGGGACATTCAGTACTTC	CASSFRQGNWDIQYF
.	TRBV28	TRBJ1-5	.	TGTGCCAGCAGTGCCTCGGGGGGCGGGCCCCAGCATTTT	CASSASGGGPQHF
.	TRBV19	TRBJ2-7	.	TGTGCCAGTAGAAAAACAGGTTGGAACGAGCAGTACTTC	CASRKTGWNEQYF
.	TRBV7-9	TRBJ1-4	.	TGTGCCAGCAGTCGGGACCGAGCTAATGAAAAACTGTTTTTT	CASSRDRANEKLFF
.	TRBV4-2	TRBJ2-7	TRBD1	TGTGCCAGCAGCTTAAGGGCGGGACAGGGCTTCTACGAGCAGTACTTC	CASSLRAGQGFYEQYF
once	TRBV7-2	TRBJ2-1	.	TGTGCCAGCAGCTTAGTTGGACCGAAAACGGCCGATGAGCAGTTCTTC	CASSLVGPKTADEQFF
.	TRBV5-6	TRBJ2-5	TRBD1	TGTGCCAGCAGCCAGACAGGGGCGGAGACCCAGTACTTC	CASSQTGAETQYF
.	TRBV7-3	TRBJ2-5	.	TGTGCCAGCAGCTTAGGGCTCCAAGAGACCCAGTACTTC	CASSLGLQETQYF
.	TRBV27	TRBJ2-1	TRBD2	TGTGCCAGCAGCCTAGCGGGGGCGCTTAACAATGAGCAGTTCTTC	CASSLAGALNNEQFF
.	TRBV4-2	TRBJ1-5	.	TGTGCCAGCAGCCAAGCCCCCCGGGGGGGGGCCAATCAGCCCCAGCATTTT	CASSQAPRGGANQPQHF
.	TRBV5-1	TRBJ2-3	.	TGCGCCAGCGGCGGCGGGGACAGAAACACAGATACGCAGTATTTT	CASGGGDRNTDTQYF
.	TRBV7-3	TRBJ1-4	.	TGTGCCAGCAGCCTAAAACTGTTTTTT	CASSLKLFF
.	TRBV2	TRBJ2-3	.	TGTGCCAGCACCAGGGGAAACACAGATACGCAGTATTTT	CASTRGNTDTQYF
.	TRBV5-1	TRBJ2-1	TRBD2	TGCGCCAGCAGCTCCGGGGGGACCGCCTACAATGAGCAGTTCTTC	CASSSGGTAYNEQFF
.	TRBV2	TRBJ1-3	TRBD1	TGTGCCAGCAGTGTTTCAGGGGGCTCTGGAAACACCATATATTTT	CASSVSGGSGNTIYF
.	TRBV2	TRBJ1-1	.	TGTGCCACCTCCTTTTTGGGGGGTTTTGTGAACACTGAAGCTTTCTTT	CATSFLGGFVNTEAFF
.	TRBV7-3	TRBJ2-7	TRBD1	TGTGCCAGCAGCGCCACAGGGGGCGGCGAGCAGTACTTC	CASSATGGGEQYF
.	TRBV10-3	TRBJ2-5	.	TGTGCCATCAGTGAGATGTTGGAGACCCAGTACTTC	CAISEMLETQYF
.	TRBV19	TRBJ2-1	.	TGTGCCAGTAGTATAGGCCTGTACAATGAGCAGTTCTTC	CASSIGLYNEQFF
.	TRBV7-8	TRBJ2-5	.	TGTGCCAGCAGCTTAAAGAGGACTGCGGGGAAGTACCAAGAGACCCAGTACTTC	CASSLKRTAGKYQETQYF
once	TRBV5-5	TRBJ1-4	TRBD1	TGTGCCAGCAGTCCGCGACAGGGTTATGAAAAACTGTTTTTT	CASSPRQGYEKLFF
.	TRBV19	TRBJ2-7	.	TGTGCCAGTAGCCCCACCCCGGACGGCTACGAGCAGTACTTC	CASSPTPDGYEQYF
.	TRBV5-1	TRBJ1-5	TRBD1	TGCGCCAGCAGTCCAAGTGGGACAGACAATCAGCTCCAGCATTTT	CASSPSGTDNQLQHF
.	TRBV29-1	TRBJ2-4	.	TGCAGCGTTTGGGCTGTCCTAGCCAAAAACATTCAGTACTTC	CSVWAVLAKNIQYF
once	TRBV28	TRBJ1-5	.	TGTGCCAGCAGTTTAACGGTGGGCAATCAGCCCCAGCATTTT	CASSLTVGNQPQHF
.	TRBV7-2	TRBJ1-6	.	TGTGCCAGCAGCCAGGTGGTGAAATCACCCCTCCACTTT	CASSQVVKSPLHF
.	TRBV9	TRBJ2-7	TRBD2	TGTGCCAGCAGCAGATCTAGCGGGGGGACTTACGAGCAGTACTTC	CASSRSSGGTYEQYF
many	TRBV5-6	TRBJ1-6	.	TGTGCCAGCAGCTTGGAAGGGGTAGGAGTTTATTCACCCCTCCACTTT	CASSLEGVGVYSPLHF
.	TRBV7-2	TRBJ1-1	.	TGTGCCAGCAGCTTAGGTAGGGGGAGTAATGAAGCTTTCTTT	CASSLGRGSNEAFF
.	TRBV18	TRBJ1-1	TRBD1	TGTGCCAGCTCTCCGGGACAGGGTACTGAAGCTTTCTTT	CASSPGQGTEAFF
.	TRBV5-5	TRBJ1-1	TRBD1	TGTGCCAGCAGCTATCACAGGGGGTTGAACACTGAAGCTTTCTTT	CASSYHRGLNTEAFF
.	TRBV5-4	TRBJ1-1	TRBD1	TGTGCCAGCAGCTCGGCAGGGGGCGCGGGGAACACTGAAGCTTTCTTT	CASSSAGGAGNTEAFF
.	TRBV28	TRBJ2-7	.	TGTGCCAGCAGTTCGCGACTGGAAGCCGAGCAGTACTTC	CASSSRLEAEQYF
.	TRBV4-2	TRBJ2-2	.	TGTGCCAGCAGCCAGGGTGGAAGGGATACCGGGGAGCTGTTTTTT	CASSQGGRDTGELFF